This entry lists 28 T cell receptor beta chains sequenced from one sample in a study of blood T cell repertoires in COVID-19 (dated by TCRdb to the early 2020s). The library was prepared using the immunoSEQ multiplex PCR assay. As stored in TCRdb, this immuneACCESS dataset retains in-frame rearrangements with V and J assigned. A fraction of the clones does not appear; measured against another copy, unresolved V genes explain less than half of the discrepancy, and the remainder lacks a known reason. The sample includes around 63,000 clones, with around 70% observed a single time. The top ten constitute around 19% of the sample. Source material: peripheral blood. All receptors derive from a woman between 50 and 59 years old with active or convalescent COVID-19.

This clone was detected only a few times. The chain has TRBV10-1 and TRBJ1-1; no definite D call. This CDR3 has 13 amino acids. The germline V and J ends were trimmed by 5 bases and 0 bases, with 7 bases remaining between them. CDR1 and CDR2 (germline): WNHNN, SYGVQD (reference sequence). CDR3 sequence: CASSPKLNTEAFF. CDR3 in DNA: TGCGCCAGCAGTCCTAAATTGAACACTGAAGCTTTCTTT.

This clone has just a few counts. V gene TRBV30 combines with J gene TRBJ2-2, with a weak D call TRBD2 (5 bases). This CDR3 spans 15 amino acids. V lost 1 base and J 1 base, leaving 10 bases between the germline ends. Germline V gene sequence: CDR1 GTSNPN, CDR2 SVGIG (reference sequence). CDR3 residues: CAWSDPSLNTGELFF. The CDR3 DNA reads as TGTGCCTGGAGTGATCCTAGCTTGAACACCGGGGAGCTGTTTTTT.

The table lists this clone with a count of one. The chain employs TRBV5-1 and TRBJ2-7; TRBD2 matches at 10 bases. From germline, CDR1 is SGHRS and CDR2 YFSETQ. The CDR3 totals 15 residues. V shed 4 bases and J 1 base; nucleotides not matched to a gene: 5. The CDR3 nucleotides are TGCGCCAGCAGCCTCAAAGCGGGAGGGTCCTACGAGCAGTACTTC. Translated: CASSLKAGGSYEQYF. The full variable domain, its missing parts supplied by reference TRBV5-1 and TRBJ2-7, is KAGVTQTPRYLIKTRGQQVTLSCSPISGHRSVSWYQQTPGQGLQFLFEYFSETQRNKGNFPGRFSGRQFSNSRSEMNVSTLELGDSALYLCASSLKAGGSYEQYFGPGTRLTVT.

The chain carries TRBV30 and TRBJ1-3; D remains unclear. The V end lost 4 bases, the J end lost 4 bases, and 8 bases lay between the germline ends. There are 12 residues in the CDR3. Germline CDR1 reads GTSNPN; CDR2 reads SVGIG (reference sequence). CDR3 nucleotide sequence: TGTGCCTGGAAAAGAAGCGGAAACACCATATATTTT. Protein: CAWKRSGNTIYF.

The V call is TRBV18, the J call TRBJ2-1, with 10 bases that match TRBD2. This CDR3 spans 16 amino acids. Per germline, CDR1 KGHSH and CDR2 LQKENI. The J segment lost 0 bases and the V segment lost 6 bases, leaving 5 bases of the junction unmatched. DNA of the CDR3: TGTGCCAGCTCGTTCACTAGCGGGAACTCCTACAATGAGCAGTTCTTC. Translated: CASSFTSGNSYNEQFF.

V gene TRBV27 combines with J gene TRBJ1-5; maybe TRBD1 (5 bases). With 0 bases removed from V and 5 bases from J, the gap between germline ends came to 8 bases. The CDR3 sequence is 14 residues long. Germline-derived CDR1 and CDR2 are MNHEY and SMNVEV (reference sequence). The CDR3 DNA sequence: TGTGCCAGCAGTTTATCAGGGGCCTATCAGCCCCAGCATTTT. Its translation is CASSLSGAYQPQHF.

This clone was seen a few times. The chain carries TRBV19 and TRBJ2-1, with 9 bases lining up with TRBD2. V trimming: 2 bases; J trimming: 7 bases; junction bases outside the gene matches: 9. The CDR3 has 16 amino acids. Germline CDR1 is LNHDA and CDR2 is SQIVND (reference sequence). The CDR3 sequence is CASSISGSGRKNEQFF. Here the CDR3 DNA reads TGTGCCAGTAGTATATCGGGTAGCGGGAGAAAGAATGAGCAGTTCTTC.

V is TRBV12-3 or TRBV12-4 and J is TRBJ1-5; TRBD1 matches 7 bases. V dropped 3 bases and J dropped 7; count of bases not matched to a gene: 3. CDR3 length equals 13 residues. DNA of the CDR3: TGTGCCAGCAGTTTGGACAGGCGGCAGCCCCAGCATTTT. This gives the protein CASSLDRRQPQHF.

The sample holds a few counts of this clone. This rearrangement joins TRBV6-6 to TRBJ2-7, with D possibly matching TRBD1 (6 bases). There are 14 residues in the CDR3. The V gene's germline CDR1 is MNHNY and CDR2 SVGAGI (reference sequence). V lost 6 bases and J 6 bases, leaving 18 bases between the germline ends. The CDR3 nucleotides are TGTGCCAGCAGCCCTAGGGGGTCAGGGCTCGAGCAGTACTTC. It is translated as CASSPRGSGLEQYF.

This chain connects TRBV4-1 to TRBJ1-1, with TRBD1 as a possible D gene (5 bases). CDR1 is MGHRA and CDR2 is YSYEKL in the germline V gene. V lost 4 bases and J lost 6, with 9 bases in between. This CDR3 comprises 12 residues. The CDR3 nucleotides read TGCGCCAGCAGCCCTCAGGGCGCTGAAGCTTTCTTT. Translation gives CASSPQGAEAFF.

The chain is built from TRBV27 and TRBJ2-2, with D possibly being TRBD2 (6 bases). The CDR3 is 15 amino acids. Trimming left V 8 bases short and J 7 bases short, with 20 bases between. CDR1 and CDR2 (germline): MNHEY, SMNVEV (reference sequence). The DNA of the CDR3 is TGTGCCAGCGCTGTGGGACTTCCAGTAGTCGGGGAGCTGTTTTTT. It codes for CASAVGLPVVGELFF.

This chain links TRBV2 with TRBJ2-5; D possibly corresponds to TRBD2 (6 bases). V lost 6 bases to trimming and J lost 7 bases, with 21 bases between them. This CDR3 region has 15 residues. Germline CDR1 SNHLY, CDR2 FYNNEI. The CDR3 loop reads CASRKGGTAQGTQYF. The CDR3 bases are TGTGCCAGCAGAAAAGGAGGGACGGCCCAGGGGACCCAGTACTTC.

This clone has only one observation. The rearrangement joins TRBV19 to TRBJ1-2; 10 nucleotides align to TRBD1. After removal of 6 bases from V and 7 bases from J, the junction contained 14 bases not matched to a gene. The CDR3 runs 16 residues. CDR1 is LNHDA, CDR2 SQIVND, per germline (reference sequence). The CDR3 coding sequence is TGTGCCAGTAGGGTTGGTCGGACAGGGGGTGAAAGTGGCTACACCTTC. Protein sequence: CASRVGRTGGESGYTF.

V usage is TRBV2 and J usage is TRBJ2-7; TRBD2 matches 8 bases. Germline loops: CDR1 SNHLY, CDR2 FYNNEI. The length of the CDR3 is 15 residues. Unmatched junction bases numbered 6, after V lost 1 base and J lost 4 bases. The DNA for the CDR3 is TGTGCCAGCAGTGAAGGAGCGGGAGCATGGTACGAGCAGTACTTC. This sequence encodes CASSEGAGAWYEQYF.

The J gene is TRBJ2-1, the V gene TRBV7-9, with TRBD2 identical over 9 bases. Germline V gene sequence: CDR1 SEHNR, CDR2 FQNEAQ (reference sequence). The junction had 7 bases not matched to a gene; V was cut back by 3 bases and J by 4 bases. The CDR3 has 16 residues. The CDR3 sequence: CASSLLAGLKYNEQFF. The CDR3 coding sequence is TGTGCCAGCAGCTTGCTAGCGGGATTAAAATACAATGAGCAGTTCTTC.

The chain carries TRBV7-8 and TRBJ2-2; 11 bases agree with TRBD1. The CDR3 loop spans 16 amino acids. V gave up 4 bases and J gave up 6 bases; unmatched junction bases: 7. Germline V CDR1 and CDR2: SGHVS, FQNEAQ. The CDR3 here is CASSSRTGGLAGELFF. The CDR3 DNA is TGTGCCAGCAGCTCAAGGACAGGGGGCCTGGCCGGGGAGCTGTTTTTT.

This sequence joins TRBV10-3 and TRBJ2-7; TRBD2 agrees at 9 bases. This CDR3 contains 14 residues. The V and J ends lost 9 bases and 3 bases, in that order; junction bases with no gene match: 9. Germline assignment: CDR1 ENHRY and CDR2 SYGVKD. The CDR3, as DNA: TGTGCCATAGCTGCGGGAGGGAGTATCTACGAGCAGTACTTC. Translated: CAIAAGGSIYEQYF.

CDR3: CASSPGQRYEQYF. CDR3 DNA sequence: TGTGCCAGCAGCCCAGGACAGCGCTACGAGCAGTACTTC. The chain employs TRBV7-9 and TRBJ2-7, with a weak D call TRBD1 (6 bases). Germline CDR1 reads SEHNR; CDR2 reads FQNEAQ (reference sequence). Trimming removed 5 bases from V and 3 bases from J, with 11 bases in between. The CDR3 is made up of 13 amino acids.

This chain uses TRBV18 with TRBJ2-5, with a possible D match to TRBD1 (5 bases). The CDR3 covers 14 residues. V dropped 3 bases and J dropped 2 bases, with 10 bases sitting between them. The germline gives CDR1 KGHSH, CDR2 LQKENI. The CDR3 coding sequence is TGTGCCAGCTCACCGGTCTCAGGGCAAGAGACCCAGTACTTC. Encoded protein: CASSPVSGQETQYF.

The chain recombines TRBV27 with TRBJ1-2; perhaps TRBD1 as D (5 bases). The CDR3 runs 13 residues. Trimming stripped 8 bases from V and 8 bases from J, with 18 bases between. CDR1 is MNHEY and CDR2 is SMNVEV in the germline V gene (reference sequence). This CDR3 is CASSPWGVSGYTF. CDR3 in DNA: TGTGCCAGCTCTCCTTGGGGGGTTTCGGGCTACACCTTC.

The chain is built from TRBV7-6 and TRBJ1-3; 7 nucleotides align to TRBD1. CDR1 and CDR2 from the germline V gene are SGHVS and FNYEAQ. The CDR3 contains 16 residues. Germline trimming cut 5 bases from V and 4 bases from J; bases unmatched to any gene: 11. DNA of the CDR3: TGTGCCAGCAGCGTTAGGGGGGACAGCCCAGGAAACACCATATATTTT. This sequence encodes CASSVRGDSPGNTIYF.

The rearrangement joins TRBV7-9 to TRBJ2-3, with no clear D. The V end was cut by 8 bases, the J end by 1 base, with 13 bases between. Germline CDR1 and CDR2: SEHNR and FQNEAQ (reference sequence). CDR3 length: 14 amino acids. The CDR3 bases are TGTGCCAGCCTCTCCTACGGAGGCACAGATACGCAGTATTTT. As protein: CASLSYGGTDTQYF.

The V call is TRBV9, the J call TRBJ2-1; 13 bases fit TRBD2. The germline CDR1 and CDR2 sequences are SGDLS and YYNGEE. This CDR3 has 16 amino acids. The V segment lost 2 bases and the J segment 4 bases; nucleotides outside the gene matches: 3. The CDR3 loop is CASSVTTSGRYNEQFF. The DNA of the CDR3 is TGTGCCAGCAGCGTCACGACTAGCGGGAGGTACAATGAGCAGTTCTTC.

This clone was picked up one time. The chain's CDR3 is CAKKREGSNEQFF. CDR3 nucleotide sequence: TGTGCCAAAAAGCGGGAGGGGTCAAATGAGCAGTTCTTC. The chain is built from TRBV9 and TRBJ2-1; TRBD2 agrees at 10 bases. The CDR3 has 13 residues. With V trimmed by 9 bases and J by 7 bases, 7 bases remained unmatched. Germline CDR1 reads SGDLS; CDR2 reads YYNGEE.

About this clone itself: One end of the junction does not line up with germline, which may come from a read error. The gene calls are TRBV7-2 and TRBJ2-5; weak D call: TRBD2 (6 bases). The CDR3 loop spans 15 amino acids. Germline CDR1 reads SGHTA; CDR2 reads FQGNSA. The CDR3 DNA follows: TGTGCCAGCAGCTTAGCGGGAGGCTTTCGAGAGGCCCAGTACTTC. This sequence encodes CASSLAGGFREAQYF.

The chain carries TRBV6-5 and TRBJ2-1, with D tentatively TRBD1 (5 bases). With 0 bases removed from V and 1 base from J, the gap between germline ends came to 10 bases. CDR3 length equals 16 residues. Per the germline V gene, CDR1 is MNHEY and CDR2 is SVGAGI. The CDR3 sequence: CASSYSGLSSYNEQFF. The CDR3 DNA sequence: TGTGCCAGCAGTTACTCGGGGCTGTCATCCTACAATGAGCAGTTCTTC.

The chain couples TRBV2 to TRBJ1-3; D possibly corresponds to TRBD1 (5 bases). With 5 bases removed from V and 2 bases from J, the gap between germline ends came to 10 bases. Germline V CDR1 and CDR2: SNHLY, FYNNEI. The CDR3 spans 14 residues. CDR3: CASSYDRAGNTIYF. CDR3 in DNA: TGTGCCAGCAGTTATGACAGAGCTGGAAACACCATATATTTT.

The gene calls are TRBV5-1 and TRBJ2-7; D may be TRBD1 (6 bases). Deletions cut 4 bases from V and 4 bases from J, with 21 bases between. The CDR3 consists of 16 residues. Germline V gene lookup returns CDR1 SGHRS and CDR2 YFSETQ. CDR3 region: CASSKDSNPPLYEQYF. The CDR3 DNA reads as TGCGCCAGCAGCAAGGACAGCAACCCTCCTCTTTACGAGCAGTACTTC.